What follows is one T cell receptor (beta chain) and its context. The sample comes from a study of blood T cell repertoires in COVID-19. Profiling relied on immunoSEQ multiplex PCR, and the TCRdb table lists in-frame clones only, not all of them. Here the sample spans approximately 50,000 clones, approximately 88% being singletons. V dropped 6 bases and J dropped 7; count of bases not matched to a gene: 7. The germline V gene encodes CDR1 MNHEY and CDR2 SMNVEV (reference sequence). This CDR3 contains 14 residues. Material: peripheral blood. This chain uses TRBV27 with TRBJ1-4; 8 bases map to TRBD1. This sequence originates from a human donor in a cohort sampled during active COVID-19. For the CDR3, the DNA is TGTGCCAGCAGGTCTCAGGGGGCGGGTGAAAAACTGTTTTTT. This encodes CASRSQGAGEKLFF.